The following is a TCR beta chain sequence with its context. The antigen is not known. The sample originates from a study of shared clonotypes between healthy human individuals. Overall study results and limits: As a rule, naive subsets had a larger estimated richness than memory subsets. The generation probabilities recorded for non-shared clonotypes fell below those of clonotypes shared by all four donors. The study sampled only blood, and tissue repertoires likely differ.

Memory CD4+ cells were the fraction left after CD45RA+ naive selection. The repertoire was sequenced with immunoSEQ multiplex PCR; TCRdb's copy has only in-frame clones and lacks some. The sample carries around 940,000 clones, around 80% recorded once. CDR1 is KGHSH, CDR2 LQKENI, per germline. Trimming removed 2 bases from V and 2 bases from J; junction bases left unmatched: 3. CDR3 length: 16 residues. This sequence joins TRBV18 and TRBJ2-3; 11 nucleotides align to TRBD2. The receptor comes from a man between 18 and 35 years old in good health. Sequenced: memory CD4+ T cells sorted from blood. Subset: CD45RA-negative fraction. DNA for the CDR3: TGTGCCAGCTCACCAGGGACTAGCGGACTCACAGATACGCAGTATTTT. This sequence encodes CASSPGTSGLTDTQYF.